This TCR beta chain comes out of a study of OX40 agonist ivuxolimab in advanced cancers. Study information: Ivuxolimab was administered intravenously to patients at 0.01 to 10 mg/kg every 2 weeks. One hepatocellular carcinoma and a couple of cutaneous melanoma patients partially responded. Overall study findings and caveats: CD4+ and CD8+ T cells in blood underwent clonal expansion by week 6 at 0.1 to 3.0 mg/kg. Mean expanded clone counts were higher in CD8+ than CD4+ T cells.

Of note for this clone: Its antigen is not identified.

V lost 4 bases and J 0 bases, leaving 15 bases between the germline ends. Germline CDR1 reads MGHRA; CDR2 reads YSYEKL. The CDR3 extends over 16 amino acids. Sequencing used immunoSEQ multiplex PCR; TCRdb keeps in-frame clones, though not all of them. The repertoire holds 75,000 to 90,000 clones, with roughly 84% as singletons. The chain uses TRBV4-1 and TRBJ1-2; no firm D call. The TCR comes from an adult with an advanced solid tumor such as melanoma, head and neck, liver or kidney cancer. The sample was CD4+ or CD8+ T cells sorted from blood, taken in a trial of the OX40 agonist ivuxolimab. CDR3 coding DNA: TGCGCCAGCAGCCTCGGATTGGATCAAGCTAACTATGGCTACACCTTC. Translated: CASSLGLDQANYGYTF.